This T cell receptor (beta chain) came from a study of T cell repertoires in cytomegalovirus infection. The table lists this clonotype with many counts. TCRdb reprocessed the reads with MiXCR, giving one entry per CDR3 protein. The data hold fewer than 350,000 distinct CDR3 sequences, with around 9.5% observed a single time. The ends were cut back, 5 bases at V and 5 bases at J, with 13 bases in the middle. This CDR3 has 13 residues. Germline V gives CDR1 SGHTA, CDR2 FQGTGA. The sequencing sample was made of PBMCs. V is TRBV7-3 and J is TRBJ2-7, with D perhaps matching TRBD1 (6 bases). The source of this sequence is a human donor in good health (CMV status not recorded). Some clones in this sample may be carry-over from other donors' samples. The CDR3 sequence: CASSTSGDHEQYF. CDR3 coding DNA: TGTGCCAGCAGCACATCAGGGGACCACGAGCAGTACTTC.